What follows are 25 T cell receptor beta chains derived from one specimen sequenced in a study of blood T cell repertoires in COVID-19. Assay: immunoSEQ multiplex PCR; the TCRdb copy retains only in-frame clones and omits some. Of around 140,000 clones listed, about nine tenths are singletons. The sequencing sample was made of peripheral blood. All receptors come from a woman between 50 and 59 years old with acute or convalescent COVID-19.

As DNA, the CDR3 is TGCGCCAGCAGCCAACCGGTCCGGGGTTCGGGTAATTCACCCCTCCACTTT. It is translated as CASSQPVRGSGNSPLHF. V usage is TRBV4-1 and J usage is TRBJ1-6; D unclear. The CDR3 runs to 17 residues. CDR1 and CDR2 (germline): MGHRA, YSYEKL. V shed 2 bases and J shed 6 bases, with 17 bases lying between them.

The chain employs TRBV4-1 and TRBJ1-5; D perhaps matches TRBD1 (6 bases). The germline gives CDR1 MGHRA, CDR2 YSYEKL. This CDR3 contains 15 residues. V was pared by 6 bases and J by 0 bases, with 12 bases between. CDR3: CASRAGEFSNQPQHF. The DNA of the CDR3 is TGCGCCAGCAGGGCAGGGGAGTTTAGCAATCAGCCCCAGCATTTT.

The CDR3 nucleotides are TGTGCCAGCAGCCCCCAGGGACTCTTCGGGGGCGGGGAGCTGTTTTTT. The encoded protein is CASSPQGLFGGGELFF. The chain joins TRBV9 to TRBJ2-2; maybe TRBD2 (6 bases). Germline loops: CDR1 SGDLS, CDR2 YYNGEE. The ends were cut back, 4 bases at V and 7 bases at J, with 20 bases in the middle. CDR3 size: 16 residues.

The chain joins TRBV6-4 to TRBJ2-2; D gene unclear. The length of the CDR3 is 15 residues. The V gene's germline CDR1 is MRHNA and CDR2 SNTAGT. The V end lost 3 bases, the J end lost 5 bases, and 13 bases lay between the germline ends. The CDR3 spells CASSEVAAITGELFF. The CDR3 DNA is TGTGCCAGCAGTGAAGTGGCGGCTATTACCGGGGAGCTGTTTTTT.

V is TRBV4-1 and J is TRBJ1-2, with D possibly TRBD1 on 5 matching bases. The CDR3 spans 16 residues. The germline gives CDR1 MGHRA, CDR2 YSYEKL. V lost 8 bases to trimming and J lost 4 bases, with 23 bases between them. DNA of the CDR3: TGCGCCAGCCACCACGCCGACAGACAGAGCCTCTATGGCTACACCTTC. Translated, it gives CASHHADRQSLYGYTF.

This clone has only one observation. This chain uses TRBV14 with TRBJ2-3, with 11 bases identical to TRBD2. Germline trimming cut 5 bases from V and 3 bases from J; bases unmatched to any gene: 7. This CDR3 comprises 16 residues. Looked up from germline, CDR1 is SGHDN and CDR2 is FVKESK. The CDR3 protein is CASSFRLAGFTDTQYF. The CDR3 nucleotides read TGTGCCAGCAGCTTTCGACTAGCGGGGTTTACAGATACGCAGTATTTT. Drawing the rest from reference TRBV14 and TRBJ2-3, the complete variable domain is EAGVTQFPSHSVIEKGQTVTLRCDPISGHDNLYWYRRVMGKEIKFLLHFVKESKQDESGMPNNRFLAERTGGTYSTLKVQPAELEDSGVYFCASSFRLAGFTDTQYFGPGTRLTVL.

CDR3 in DNA: TGTGCCAGCAGTTTAGTTCCGGGCTACGAGCAGTACTTC. Protein sequence: CASSLVPGYEQYF. V usage is TRBV12-3 or TRBV12-4 and J usage is TRBJ2-7; no reliable D call. CDR3 length equals 13 residues. Trimming stripped 1 base from V and 3 bases from J, with 7 bases between.

This chain joins TRBV7-3 and TRBJ2-3, with 13 bases matching TRBD2. The CDR3 runs to 17 residues. Germline V CDR1 and CDR2: SGHTA, FQGTGA. With V trimmed by 5 bases and J by 3 bases, 8 bases remained unmatched. The CDR3 reads CASSPRTSGSRTDTQYF. CDR3 DNA: TGTGCCAGCAGCCCCAGGACTAGCGGGAGTAGGACAGATACGCAGTATTTT.

The genes are TRBV6-5 and TRBJ1-1, with D maybe TRBD1 (6 bases). The CDR3 is made up of 15 amino acids. Germline CDR1 MNHEY, CDR2 SVGAGI. V was cut by 5 bases and J by 0 bases, with 13 bases left in between. The CDR3 sequence: CASSRDRLLNTEAFF. The CDR3 bases are TGTGCCAGCAGTCGTGACAGGCTGTTGAACACTGAAGCTTTCTTT.

This sequence joins TRBV7-6 and TRBJ2-1; 9 nucleotides align to TRBD2. The germline CDR1 and CDR2 sequences are SGHVS and FNYEAQ. The trim removed 4 bases at V and 9 bases at J, leaving 10 bases unmatched. This CDR3 contains 15 residues. The CDR3 sequence is CASSSSGTSYLEQFF. CDR3 sequence (DNA): TGTGCCAGCAGCTCCTCGGGGACTAGCTATCTTGAGCAGTTCTTC.

The CDR3 sequence: CASSPFRGGLGTEAFF. The CDR3 coding sequence is TGTGCCAGCAGCCCCTTCCGCGGGGGGCTGGGCACTGAAGCTTTCTTT. The chain links TRBV28 to TRBJ1-1, with D perhaps TRBD1 (6 bases). The CDR3 length is 16 residues. V was shortened by 6 bases and J by 4 bases, with 21 bases between the two germline ends. Germline CDR1 reads MDHEN; CDR2 reads SYDVKM.

This chain joins TRBV30 and TRBJ1-5, with TRBD1 identical over 9 bases. Looked up from germline, CDR1 is GTSNPN and CDR2 is SVGIG (reference sequence). V dropped 3 bases and J dropped 6; count of bases not matched to a gene: 9. The CDR3 runs to 15 residues. As DNA, the CDR3 is TGTGCCTGGAGCTATACCGGGACAGGGTTTCAGCCCCAGCATTTT. Protein sequence: CAWSYTGTGFQPQHF. The full variable domain, rest sourced from reference TRBV30 and TRBJ1-5, is SQTIHQWPATLVQPVGSPLSLECTVEGTSNPNLYWYRQAAGRGLQLLFYSVGIGQISSEVPQNLSASRPQDRQFILSSKKLLLSDSGFYLCAWSYTGTGFQPQHFGDGTRLSIL.

The CDR3 spells CASSPGGVNTEAFF. In DNA, the CDR3 is TGTGCCAGCAGTCCTGGGGGGGTTAACACTGAAGCTTTCTTT. The chain recombines TRBV28 with TRBJ1-1; perhaps TRBD1 as D (5 bases). The CDR3 totals 14 residues. The germline V gene has CDR1 MDHEN and CDR2 SYDVKM. Trimming shortened V by 5 bases and J by 2 bases, and 12 bases separated the two germline ends.

This chain links TRBV2 with TRBJ1-1; TRBD1 matches at 9 bases. With V trimmed by 10 bases and J by 0 bases, 9 bases remained unmatched. This CDR3 contains 15 residues. The V gene's germline CDR1 is SNHLY and CDR2 FYNNEI. The CDR3 spells CATHLNRGLNTEAFF. DNA of the CDR3: TGTGCCACCCACCTGAACAGGGGGCTGAACACTGAAGCTTTCTTT.

The gene calls are TRBV6-1 and TRBJ1-2; D call uncertain. The CDR3 length is 13 residues. Germline CDR1 reads MNHNS; CDR2 reads SASEGT. V was trimmed by 0 bases and J by 8 bases, leaving 10 bases between them. The CDR3 sequence: CASSEARGFGYTF. DNA for the CDR3: TGTGCCAGCAGTGAAGCGCGAGGGTTCGGCTACACCTTC.

This chain joins TRBV12-3 or TRBV12-4 and TRBJ1-2, with a tentative D call TRBD1 (5 bases). Deletions cut 4 bases from V and 9 bases from J, with 12 bases between. This CDR3 spans 12 amino acids. The DNA for the CDR3 is TGTGCCAGCAGTTCGGGACTTGGGAGCTACACCTTC. Residues: CASSSGLGSYTF.

The chain links TRBV6-1 to TRBJ2-3; TRBD1 is a possible D gene (5 bases). V dropped 3 bases and J dropped 1 base, with 14 bases sitting between them. Germline V lookup: CDR1 MNHNS, CDR2 SASEGT. The CDR3 extends over 16 amino acids. CDR3 protein: CASSDASREGTDTQYF. In nucleotides, the CDR3 is TGTGCCAGCAGTGACGCCAGCAGGGAAGGCACAGATACGCAGTATTTT.

The V gene is TRBV11-3, the J gene TRBJ2-3, with D perhaps matching TRBD2 (7 bases). V was shortened by 2 bases and J by 0 bases, with 15 bases between the two germline ends. CDR1 SGHNT and CDR2 YENEEA come from the germline V gene. The CDR3 has 17 amino acids. CDR3 DNA: TGTGCCAGCAGCTTATTTAGGGGGGGGCTGAGCACAGATACGCAGTATTTT. Translation: CASSLFRGGLSTDTQYF.

The gene calls are TRBV11-2 and TRBJ2-1; D might be TRBD1 (5 bases). Germline V gene data show CDR1 as SGHAT and CDR2 as FQNNGV. The CDR3 contains 12 residues. Trimming shortened V by 4 bases and J by 7 bases, and 8 bases separated the two germline ends. CDR3 amino acids: CASSSRDNEQFF. CDR3 DNA sequence: TGTGCCAGCAGCTCCAGGGATAATGAGCAGTTCTTC.

The gene calls are TRBV2 and TRBJ2-7; 10 bases map to TRBD1. J lost 4 bases, V lost 6 bases, and 12 bases had no gene match. Germline CDR1 and CDR2: SNHLY and FYNNEI. The CDR3 runs to 16 residues. CDR3 coding DNA: TGTGCCAGCAGACCCAACCAGGGACAGGGGTGGTACGAGCAGTACTTC. The encoded protein is CASRPNQGQGWYEQYF.

The genes are TRBV7-3 and TRBJ2-7; 7 nucleotides agree with TRBD2. The CDR3 runs 16 residues. Germline trimming cut 2 bases from V and 2 bases from J; bases unmatched to any gene: 9. Germline-derived CDR1 and CDR2 are SGHTA and FQGTGA. The CDR3 reads CASSLGASGTPYEQYF. CDR3 coding DNA: TGTGCCAGCAGCTTAGGGGCTAGCGGAACCCCCTACGAGCAGTACTTC. Filled out from reference TRBV7-3 and TRBJ2-7, the complete variable domain reads GAGVSQTPSNKVTEKGKYVELRCDPISGHTALYWYRQSLGQGPEFLIYFQGTGAADDSGLPNDRFFAVRPEGSVSTLKIQRTERGDSAVYLCASSLGASGTPYEQYFGPGTRLTVT.

The genes are TRBV5-4 and TRBJ1-1; 9 nucleotides agree with TRBD1. Germline V gene lookup returns CDR1 SGHNT and CDR2 YYREEE (reference sequence). Trimming removed 3 bases from V and 0 bases from J; junction bases left unmatched: 6. This CDR3 spans 16 amino acids. The CDR3 DNA reads as TGTGCCAGCAGCTCCCGACAGGGGGGATTGAACACTGAAGCTTTCTTT. The encoded protein is CASSSRQGGLNTEAFF.

The chain has TRBV5-1 and TRBJ1-6, with a tentative D call TRBD1 (6 bases). This CDR3 is 15 amino acids long. Germline V gene lookup returns CDR1 SGHRS and CDR2 YFSETQ. The germline V and J ends were trimmed by 4 bases and 7 bases, with 15 bases remaining between them. CDR3 in DNA: TGCGCCAGCAGCATCGCAGGGGATCTGAATTCACCCCTCCACTTT. Its translation: CASSIAGDLNSPLHF.

This chain uses TRBV6-5 with TRBJ2-1, with 9 bases identical to TRBD1. The CDR3 covers 15 residues. Losses at the gene ends were 6 bases for V and 4 bases for J; bases not matched to a gene: 7. Per germline, CDR1 MNHEY and CDR2 SVGAGI. CDR3 coding DNA: TGTGCCAGCAGACAACAGGGGGCGGGATACAATGAGCAGTTCTTC. It specifies CASRQQGAGYNEQFF.

This rearrangement joins TRBV11-2 to TRBJ1-1; D not resolved. The V and J ends lost 3 bases and 4 bases respectively, with 3 bases between them. This CDR3 is built from 11 residues. Germline V gives CDR1 SGHAT, CDR2 FQNNGV. In DNA form, the CDR3 reads TGTGCCAGCAGCTTCGGCACTGAAGCTTTCTTT. Amino acid sequence: CASSFGTEAFF.